A single sample is the source of the 26 T cell receptor beta chains below, sequenced in a study of blood T cell repertoires in COVID-19. Produced via immunoSEQ multiplex PCR; TCRdb's table is partial and in-frame only. The table records 250,000 to 300,000 clones, around 89% of them present only once. Material: peripheral blood. All receptors derive from a woman aged 40 to 50 who had recovered from COVID-19.

The rearrangement joins TRBV30 to TRBJ2-1; 16 bases agree with TRBD2. This CDR3 contains 16 residues. V lost 2 bases, J lost 9 bases, and 7 bases stayed unmatched. The germline V gene encodes CDR1 GTSNPN and CDR2 SVGIG (reference sequence). CDR3 sequence: CAWSPGLAGGPGEQFF. Written as DNA, the CDR3 is TGTGCCTGGAGTCCGGGACTAGCGGGAGGGCCGGGTGAGCAGTTCTTC.

The genes are TRBV30 and TRBJ1-1, with D unresolved. V lost 4 bases and J lost 1, with 10 bases in between. The germline gives CDR1 GTSNPN, CDR2 SVGIG (reference sequence). The CDR3 loop spans 13 amino acids. The CDR3 loop is CAWILRGNTEAFF. CDR3 coding DNA: TGTGCCTGGATCCTCCGGGGGAACACTGAAGCTTTCTTT.

The sample holds one count of this clone. This chain uses TRBV24-1 with TRBJ2-5, with TRBD2 matching 13 bases. With V trimmed by 4 bases and J by 9 bases, 16 bases remained unmatched. This CDR3 has 18 residues. Germline assignment: CDR1 KGHDR and CDR2 SFDVKD. CDR3 sequence: CATSDPGGLAGPAEAQYF. As DNA, the CDR3 is TGTGCCACCAGTGACCCCGGGGGACTAGCGGGGCCGGCCGAGGCCCAGTACTTC.

The CDR3 is CASSEGRAYEQYV. In DNA form, the CDR3 reads TGTGCCAGCAGTGAAGGGCGGGCCTACGAGCAGTACGTC. This chain joins TRBV6-1 and TRBJ2-7; maybe TRBD2 (5 bases). V was shortened by 1 base and J by 2 bases, with 6 bases between the two germline ends. Germline CDR1 is MNHNS and CDR2 is SASEGT. The CDR3 length is 13 residues.

V gene TRBV27 combines with J gene TRBJ2-5; possibly TRBD2 for D (7 bases). CDR1 is MNHEY, CDR2 SMNVEV, per germline (reference sequence). With 10 bases removed from V and 2 bases from J, the gap between germline ends came to 14 bases. This CDR3 has 13 amino acids. The chain's CDR3 is CATRGAGQETQYF. Written as DNA, the CDR3 is TGTGCCACCCGGGGGGCAGGGCAAGAGACCCAGTACTTC.

V is TRBV21-1 and J is TRBJ2-2; no check of the table's D call, TRBD1, against the DNA was made. TRBV21-1 is a recognized pseudogene. This CDR3 is built from 16 residues. The CDR3 loop is CASSKGGTPNTGELFF. The CDR3 coding sequence is TGTGCCAGCAGCAAAGGAGGGACACCAAACACCGGGGAGCTGTTTTTT.

This clone was counted once. The rearrangement uses TRBV4-3 and TRBJ2-7; 8 bases line up with TRBD1. CDR1 LGHNA and CDR2 YSLEER come from the germline V gene. The CDR3 sequence is 16 residues long. Trimming removed 0 bases from V and 7 bases from J; junction bases left unmatched: 11. CDR3 DNA sequence: TGCGCCAGCAGCCAAGATCCCCAGGGGGCCGCGGGGGAGCAGTACGTC. Protein: CASSQDPQGAAGEQYV.

This clone was counted a single time. V and J are TRBV7-2 and TRBJ2-5; 7 bases align to TRBD2. Losses at the gene ends were 5 bases for V and 4 bases for J; bases not matched to a gene: 10. CDR1 SGHTA and CDR2 FQGNSA come from the germline V gene. This CDR3 has 15 amino acids. The chain's CDR3 is CASSAGLGGAETQYF. CDR3 DNA sequence: TGTGCCAGCAGCGCCGGACTAGGCGGGGCAGAGACCCAGTACTTC.

The CDR3 spells CASSSLAGVRGFNEQFF. In nucleotides, the CDR3 is TGTGCCAGCAGTTCCCTAGCGGGAGTGAGGGGGTTCAATGAGCAGTTCTTC. This chain uses TRBV28 with TRBJ2-1; 10 nucleotides match TRBD2. The J segment lost 6 bases and the V segment lost 4 bases, leaving 12 bases of the junction unmatched. Germline lookup yields CDR1 MDHEN and CDR2 SYDVKM. There are 17 residues in the CDR3.

As DNA, the CDR3 is TGTGCCAGTAGTATAGTTGGGGCGGCTAATGAAAAACTGTTTTTT. This encodes CASSIVGAANEKLFF. V is TRBV19 and J is TRBJ1-4; possibly TRBD1 for D (5 bases). The length of the CDR3 is 15 residues. Germline values: CDR1 LNHDA, CDR2 SQIVND (reference sequence). V lost 1 base and J lost 3, with 9 bases in between.

V usage is TRBV29-1 and J usage is TRBJ2-1; a weak D match, TRBD2 (6 bases). The CDR3 has 17 amino acids. V was clipped by 1 base and J by 4 bases, with 20 bases between them. Germline lookup yields CDR1 SQVTM and CDR2 ANQGSEA. The CDR3 loop is CSVEGASERGRYNEQFF. The CDR3 DNA reads as TGCAGCGTTGAAGGGGCTAGCGAGAGGGGCCGATACAATGAGCAGTTCTTC.

The chain couples TRBV7-3 to TRBJ2-1, with D perhaps TRBD1 (6 bases). Trimming removed 3 bases from V and 7 bases from J, with 19 bases in between. Germline lookup yields CDR1 SGHTA and CDR2 FQGTGA. This CDR3 is built from 16 residues. CDR3 DNA sequence: TGTGCCAGCAGCTTGGGGGCAGGGGCGGGTTGGAATGAGCAGTTCTTC. Amino acid sequence: CASSLGAGAGWNEQFF.

The CDR3 DNA reads TGTGCCTGGAGCCCTAGACAGGGGGCTCGTGAGCAGTACGTC. Translation gives CAWSPRQGAREQYV. This chain uses TRBV30 with TRBJ2-7; 10 bases align to TRBD1. Germline loops: CDR1 GTSNPN, CDR2 SVGIG (reference sequence). This CDR3 spans 14 amino acids. V dropped 3 bases and J dropped 7; count of bases not matched to a gene: 9.

The V call is TRBV30, the J call TRBJ1-4, with no clear D. The length of the CDR3 is 13 residues. Germline CDR1 GTSNPN, CDR2 SVGIG (reference sequence). Trimming pared 6 bases from V and 1 base from J, leaving 9 bases between. Written as DNA, the CDR3 is TGTGCCTGCCCACAGAGAACTAATGAAAAACTGTTTTTT. This encodes CACPQRTNEKLFF.

The V call is TRBV11-3, the J call TRBJ2-1, with D maybe TRBD2 (5 bases). Germline CDR1 is SGHNT and CDR2 is YENEEA. The CDR3 sequence is 15 residues long. The V and J ends lost 5 bases and 4 bases respectively, with 15 bases between them. CDR3 residues: CASSPDYQIYNEQFF. The DNA for the CDR3 is TGTGCCAGCAGCCCAGACTACCAGATTTACAATGAGCAGTTCTTC.

The rearrangement links TRBV7-2 to TRBJ2-3; 14 nucleotides match TRBD2. After removal of 5 bases from V and 5 bases from J, the junction contained 6 bases not matched to a gene. This CDR3 spans 16 amino acids. Per the germline V gene, CDR1 is SGHTA and CDR2 is FQGNSA. CDR3 protein: CASSPGTSGSLDTQYF. The CDR3 DNA reads TGTGCCAGCAGCCCAGGGACTAGCGGGAGTTTAGATACGCAGTATTTT.

V gene TRBV19 combines with J gene TRBJ1-5; D not resolved. Per germline, CDR1 LNHDA and CDR2 SQIVND (reference sequence). This CDR3 spans 15 amino acids. V lost 3 bases, J lost 0 bases, and 9 bases lay in between. CDR3 protein: CASSMVGNSNQPQHF. The CDR3 coding sequence is TGTGCCAGTAGTATGGTCGGGAATAGCAATCAGCCCCAGCATTTT.

The table lists this clone with a count of one. The chain carries TRBV3-1 (or the pseudogene TRBV3-2) and TRBJ1-5; D ambiguous. With 1 base removed from V and 13 bases from J, the gap between germline ends came to 14 bases. CDR3 size: 13 residues. Germline-derived CDR1 and CDR2 are LGHDT and YNNKEL (reference sequence). The CDR3 DNA is TGTGCCAGCAGCCAAGCTGTGGGCCTCAAGCAGCATTTT. Protein product: CASSQAVGLKQHF.

CDR3: CASSPGVGAGGADTQYF. The CDR3 DNA reads TGTGCCAGCAGCCCAGGGGTGGGGGCAGGGGGCGCAGATACGCAGTATTTT. The chain links TRBV11-3 to TRBJ2-3, with 8 positions matching TRBD1. The germline gives CDR1 SGHNT, CDR2 YENEEA. The junction had 14 bases not matched to a gene; V was cut back by 5 bases and J by 4 bases. The CDR3 consists of 17 residues.

The gene calls are TRBV5-6 and TRBJ1-3, with D hard to call. Looked up from germline, CDR1 is SGHDT and CDR2 is YYEEEE. The V gene lost 1 base and the J gene lost 4 bases, with 12 bases spanning the gap. This CDR3 region has 15 residues. The CDR3 bases are TGTGCCAGCAGCTTGCCCCACTCCCGGGGAAACACCATATATTTT. As protein: CASSLPHSRGNTIYF.

This chain joins TRBV2 and TRBJ2-3, with a tentative D call TRBD2 (7 bases). The CDR3 consists of 13 residues. Between the trimmed V and J ends, which lost 6 bases and 6 bases, there was a span of 13 bases. Germline lookup yields CDR1 SNHLY and CDR2 FYNNEI. CDR3 residues: CASRRGGRDTQYF. The CDR3 nucleotides read TGTGCCAGCAGGAGGGGGGGACGCGATACGCAGTATTTT.

The V call is TRBV10-3, the J call TRBJ2-5, with 7 bases aligning to TRBD1. Unmatched junction bases numbered 3, after V lost 6 bases and J lost 5 bases. Germline V gene data show CDR1 as ENHRY and CDR2 as SYGVKD. The CDR3 has 12 amino acids. CDR3 sequence reads: CAIRARGETQYF. CDR3 nucleotides: TGTGCCATCAGGGCCAGGGGGGAGACCCAGTACTTC.

The chain uses TRBV2 and TRBJ1-6; 8 positions match TRBD1. The CDR3 is made up of 14 amino acids. CDR1 SNHLY and CDR2 FYNNEI come from the germline V gene. The trim removed 10 bases at V and 4 bases at J, leaving 6 bases unmatched. The CDR3: CAITDRAYNSPLHF. As DNA, the CDR3 is TGTGCCATCACGGACAGGGCTTATAATTCACCCCTCCACTTT.

The genes are TRBV18 and TRBJ2-7; 12 bases match TRBD2. The CDR3 is 16 residues long. Germline CDR1 reads KGHSH; CDR2 reads LQKENI. Trimming took 3 bases from V and 2 from J; bases not matched to a gene: 5. The CDR3 region is CASSPPLAGGTYEQYF. The CDR3, as DNA: TGTGCCAGCTCACCCCCCCTAGCGGGAGGGACCTACGAGCAGTACTTC.

The chain joins TRBV15 to TRBJ2-1, with 8 bases that match TRBD2. CDR1 and CDR2 (germline): LNHNV, YYDKDF (reference sequence). The V segment lost 6 bases and the J segment 2 bases; nucleotides outside the gene matches: 6. This CDR3 has 15 residues. The CDR3 reads CATRRLASAYNEQFF. The CDR3 DNA reads as TGTGCCACCAGACGACTAGCGTCAGCCTACAATGAGCAGTTCTTC.

The chain recombines TRBV30 with TRBJ1-2, with 9 bases aligning to TRBD1. The CDR3 contains 17 residues. J was trimmed by 1 base and V by 5 bases; bases with no gene match: 14. Germline CDR1 and CDR2: GTSNPN and SVGIG (reference sequence). Here the CDR3 reads CAWATGTGTSFNYGYTF. CDR3 DNA: TGTGCCTGGGCCACGGGGACAGGGACCTCTTTTAACTATGGCTACACCTTC.